This TCR beta chain emerged from a study of blood T cell repertoires in COVID-19. Source study methods: The authors estimated nucleated cell counts from reference gene primer amplification. Sequencing used immunoSEQ multiplex PCR; TCRdb keeps in-frame clones, though not all of them. D and trimming come from the DNA, and the V and J calls and clone size come from that table. The table has roughly 250,000 clones, around 87% seen once. The receptor was derived from a man aged 55 to 70 who had recovered from COVID-19. The sample was peripheral blood.

CDR3 protein: CASSERWSGGGETQYF. The CDR3 DNA is TGTGCCAGCAGTGAACGGTGGTCGGGGGGGGGAGAGACCCAGTACTTC. The chain has TRBV6-1 and TRBJ2-5, with 8 bases matching TRBD2. The CDR3 has 16 amino acids. Looked up from germline, CDR1 is MNHNS and CDR2 is SASEGT. V trimming: 2 bases; J trimming: 4 bases; junction bases outside the gene matches: 9.